This T cell receptor beta chain was identified in a study of shared clonotypes between healthy human individuals. Caucasian adults residing in Nashville, Tennessee made up all the donors. The authors divided CD4+ cells into CD45RA+ naive and CD45RA-negative memory subsets. The method was immunoSEQ multiplex PCR; TCRdb's version includes in-frame clones alone and lacks a portion of them. The sample records 2 million or so clones, 85% to 95% being singletons. This CDR3 is 17 amino acids long. Germline assignment: CDR1 LGHNA and CDR2 YNFKEQ. The germline V and J ends were trimmed by 1 base and 5 bases, with 21 bases remaining between them.

Sequencing used naive CD4+ T cells sorted from blood. Specified subset: CD45RA+ positively selected. This TCR was sampled from a man younger than 35 in good health. V gene TRBV4-2 combines with J gene TRBJ2-7; D may be TRBD1 or TRBD2 (6 bases each). CDR3 region: CASSQVDLRGDIDEQYF. DNA for the CDR3: TGTGCCAGCAGCCAAGTTGATCTACGCGGGGACATCGACGAGCAGTACTTC.